These T cell receptor beta chains were read from a single sample in a study of blood T cell repertoires in COVID-19. Profiled with immunoSEQ multiplex PCR; TCRdb holds only in-frame clones, not every one. The table lists 280,000 or so clones, 75% to 90% of them singletons. Sequencing input: peripheral blood. These receptors came from a woman in her twenties or thirties who had recovered from COVID-19. Each CDR3 is given with its conserved first and last residue. D genes are given only for firm matches. Rows give clone size only sometimes, using once, few, many, or a class for an expanded clone.

-	TRBD2	TRBV3-1/TRBV3-2	TRBJ2-1	TGTGCCAGCAGCCAAGACCCAGCGGGGACCTACAATGAGCAGTTCTTC	CASSQDPAGTYNEQFF
-	TRBD1	TRBV5-1	TRBJ2-7	TGCGCCAGCAGTCCGTGGGACAGCGACAGCGAGCAGTACTTC	CASSPWDSDSEQYF
-	-	TRBV5-5	TRBJ2-7	TGTGCCAGCGGAAGACACCAGACGAAGTACGAGCAGTACTTC	CASGRHQTKYEQYF
-	TRBD1	TRBV4-1	TRBJ2-1	TGCGCCAGCAGCCAAGGTTTTAATGACGGGGACAGTGAGCAGTTCTTC	CASSQGFNDGDSEQFF
once	-	TRBV29-1	TRBJ2-3	TGCAGCGTTGAAGATCATCGGGGGACAGCCACAGATACGCAGTATTTT	CSVEDHRGTATDTQYF
few	-	TRBV25-1	TRBJ2-1	TGTGCCAGCACCGGAAGTGGGGGGACTGAGCAGTTCTTC	CASTGSGGTEQFF
-	-	TRBV5-1	TRBJ2-3	TGCGCCAGCAGCTTGCAGGGCCGATACACAGATACGCAGTATTTT	CASSLQGRYTDTQYF
-	-	TRBV11-2	TRBJ2-1	TGTGCCAGCAGCTTAGGCCGTATCACATTTAGCCATGAGCAGTTCTTC	CASSLGRITFSHEQFF
-	TRBD1	TRBV2	TRBJ1-2	TGTGCCAGCACAGAAATACAGGGGCCGGGGGGCTACACCTTC	CASTEIQGPGGYTF
-	-	TRBV19	TRBJ1-4	TGTGCCAGTAGTGCCACCAGCGGAATCAATGAAAAACTGTTTTTT	CASSATSGINEKLFF
-	-	TRBV5-1	TRBJ2-3	TGCGCCAGCAGCACAACAGATACGCAGTATTTT	CASSTTDTQYF
-	TRBD1	TRBV7-2	TRBJ1-1	TGTGCCAGCAGAAGTTACCGTCGGGACAGAGATGAAGCTTTCTTT	CASRSYRRDRDEAFF
-	-	TRBV9	TRBJ2-1	TGTGCCAGCAGCGTAGCCCAGTCGTCGGGTGAGCAGTTCTTC	CASSVAQSSGEQFF
-	-	TRBV7-2	TRBJ2-3	TGTGCCAGCAGCTTCCCGGTATGGTCATTGGATACGCAGTATTTT	CASSFPVWSLDTQYF
-	TRBD2	TRBV5-3	TRBJ2-1	TGTGCCAGAAGCCATATTTCTCGGGGGCGGGAGGGAAATGAGCAGTTCTTC	CARSHISRGREGNEQFF
few	-	TRBV5-8	TRBJ1-5	TGTGCCAGCAGCCCGGACCAGGGCGACAATCAGCCCCAGCATTTT	CASSPDQGDNQPQHF
-	-	TRBV5-1	TRBJ2-7	TGCGCCAGCAGCTTGGAAACAGGGAGACACGAGCAGTACTTC	CASSLETGRHEQYF